Listed below are T cell receptor beta chains from one sample, sequenced in a study of T cells after yellow fever vaccination. MiXCR was run by TCRdb on the 5' RACE reads, yielding one entry per CDR3 protein. Seen here are some 220,000 distinct CDR3 sequences, 3.2% observed once, and the top ten hold 2.5% to 3.5%. Here the sequenced sample was CD4+ T cells sorted from PBMCs, taken 10 days after the yellow fever booster vaccination. These receptors all come from a man younger than 35 who received the YFV17D yellow fever vaccine. Both conserved end residues are part of each CDR3. Each record gives: D gene, clone size, V gene, J gene, CDR3 protein, CDR3 DNA. A D gene is named only where the DNA matches it firmly. Clone sizes are given selectively: once, few, many, or a class where the clone is expanded.

>TRBD2|many|TRBV9|TRBJ2-3
CASSSASGGADTQYF
TGTGCCAGCAGCTCGGCTAGCGGGGGTGCAGATACGCAGTATTTT
>.|many|TRBV30|TRBJ2-1
CAWSAGGQSRFF
TGTGCCTGGAGTGCCGGTGGGCAAAGTCGGTTCTTC
>.|.|TRBV6-6|TRBJ2-2
CASSYVTTGELFF
TGTGCCAGCAGTTACGTGACGACCGGGGAGCTGTTTTTT
>.|many|TRBV7-9|TRBJ1-1
CASSLGRGAALGAFF
TGTGCCAGCAGCTTAGGTCGAGGGGCAGCGTTGGGAGCTTTCTTT
>TRBD1|few|TRBV20-1|TRBJ1-3
CSATTGVGNTIYF
TGCAGTGCAACAACAGGGGTCGGAAACACCATATATTTT
>.|once|TRBV5-6|TRBJ1-2
CARIPRRSYGYTF
TGTGCCAGGATCCCAAGAAGGAGCTATGGCTACACCTTC
>TRBD1|.|TRBV20-1|TRBJ2-5
CSVSDREETQYF
TGCAGTGTCTCGGACAGGGAGGAGACCCAGTACTTC
>TRBD2|few|TRBV6-6|TRBJ2-2
CASSYGAGVETGELFF
TGTGCCAGCAGTTACGGTGCGGGGGTAGAGACCGGGGAGCTGTTTTTT
>TRBD2|many|TRBV20-1|TRBJ2-1
CSARDQSGGANEQFF
TGCAGTGCTAGAGATCAGAGCGGGGGGGCCAATGAGCAGTTCTTC
>TRBD1|many|TRBV6-5|TRBJ1-2
CASSLRTGERGYGYTF
TGTGCCAGCAGCCTCCGGACAGGGGAGCGAGGCTATGGCTACACCTTC
>.|few|TRBV7-9|TRBJ2-3
CASSSLMGADTQYF
TGTGCCAGCAGCTCCCTAATGGGGGCAGATACGCAGTATTTT
>.|many|TRBV11-2|TRBJ2-1
CASSFLGQDGLTSNEQFF
TGTGCCAGCAGCTTTTTGGGGCAAGACGGGTTAACAAGCAATGAGCAGTTCTTC
>TRBD1|.|TRBV12-3/TRBV12-4|TRBJ2-5
CASSRTGETQYF
TGTGCCAGCAGCCGGACAGGGGAGACCCAGTACTTC
>.|many|TRBV7-2|TRBJ1-2
CASSRNQGNYGYTF
TGTGCCAGCAGCAGAAACCAGGGGAACTATGGCTACACCTTC
>.|few|TRBV24-1|TRBJ2-3
CATSDITRGRTDTQYF
TGTGCCACCAGTGATATCACCCGGGGACGCACAGATACGCAGTATTTT
>TRBD1|many|TRBV4-2|TRBJ1-2
CASSQEGTGGSGGYTF
TGTGCCAGCAGCCAAGAGGGAACAGGGGGCTCGGGGGGCTACACCTTC
>TRBD2|.|TRBV7-2|TRBJ2-7
CASSSSSGTQYEQYF
TGTGCCAGCAGCTCATCTAGCGGGACCCAATACGAGCAGTACTTC
>TRBD1|many|TRBV18|TRBJ2-2
CASSPSQGTSGELFF
TGTGCCAGCTCACCCTCACAGGGGACGTCCGGGGAGCTGTTTTTT
>.|few|TRBV30|TRBJ2-5
CAWSVQSARRTQYF
TGTGCCTGGAGTGTTCAGTCCGCCCGCCGGACCCAGTACTTC
>TRBD2|many|TRBV2|TRBJ2-2
CASRGLADTGELFF
TGTGCCAGCAGGGGACTAGCGGACACCGGGGAGCTGTTTTTT
>TRBD1|.|TRBV5-4|TRBJ1-1
CASSLLQGAQTEAFF
TGTGCCAGCAGCTTGTTGCAGGGGGCGCAGACTGAAGCTTTCTTT
>TRBD1|few|TRBV5-6|TRBJ1-2
CASSFTGGSYGYTF
TGTGCCAGCAGCTTTACAGGGGGAAGCTATGGCTACACCTTC
>TRBD1|many|TRBV12-3/TRBV12-4|TRBJ2-7
CASTRGRGHQEQYF
TGTGCCAGCACCCGGGGCAGGGGGCACCAAGAGCAGTACTTC
>.|many|TRBV9|TRBJ1-4
CASSPGGPATNEKLFF
TGTGCCAGCAGTCCCGGGGGACCCGCAACTAATGAAAAACTGTTTTTT
>TRBD1|many|TRBV7-2|TRBJ2-3
CASSSTGSDTQYF
TGTGCCAGCAGCTCGACAGGGTCAGATACGCAGTATTTT
>TRBD1|.|TRBV6-6|TRBJ1-6
CASSSGQAPLHF
TGTGCCAGCAGTTCGGGACAGGCCCCCCTCCACTTT
>.|.|TRBV7-2|TRBJ1-2
CASSPPGRGYTF
TGTGCCAGCAGCCCCCCCGGCCGAGGCTACACCTTC
>.|.|TRBV10-2|TRBJ1-6
CATSPGNSPLHF
TGCGCCACCAGTCCCGGTAATTCACCCCTCCACTTT
>.|many|TRBV12-3/TRBV12-4|TRBJ2-1
CASSLVQGSSYNEQFF
TGTGCCAGCAGTTTAGTACAGGGAAGCTCCTACAATGAGCAGTTCTTC
>.|.|TRBV19|TRBJ2-2
CASSPQWFWDTGELFF
TGTGCCAGTAGTCCCCAATGGTTCTGGGACACCGGGGAGCTGTTTTTT
>TRBD2|many|TRBV4-3|TRBJ2-5
CASSQELAGGKATQYF
TGCGCCAGCAGCCAAGAGCTAGCGGGGGGGAAAGCGACCCAGTACTTC
>TRBD2|.|TRBV10-2|TRBJ2-5
CASRAGGPETQYF
TGCGCCAGCAGGGCGGGGGGGCCGGAGACCCAGTACTTC
>TRBD1|many|TRBV12-3/TRBV12-4|TRBJ1-2
CASSPGQGFYGYTF
TGTGCCAGCAGCCCGGGACAGGGATTCTATGGCTACACCTTC
>TRBD1|many|TRBV5-1|TRBJ1-6
CASSSGEGAYNSPLHF
TGCGCCAGCAGCTCAGGGGAGGGGGCTTATAATTCACCCCTCCACTTT
>TRBD2|few|TRBV7-9|TRBJ2-5
CASSFRGGPETQYF
TGTGCCAGCAGCTTCCGCGGGGGGCCAGAGACCCAGTACTTC
>TRBD2|few|TRBV20-1|TRBJ2-7
CSARDSAGAYEQYF
TGCAGTGCTAGAGATTCAGCGGGGGCCTACGAGCAGTACTTC
>.|many|TRBV12-3/TRBV12-4|TRBJ1-4
CASSGHRNEKLFF
TGTGCCAGCAGTGGACACAGAAATGAAAAACTGTTTTTT
>TRBD2|few|TRBV11-2|TRBJ2-7
CASRPSERGDPYEQYF
TGTGCCAGCAGGCCGTCCGAGCGGGGGGACCCCTACGAGCAGTACTTC
>TRBD1|many|TRBV7-2|TRBJ1-2
CASRGTGAQGYTF
TGTGCCAGCAGGGGGACAGGGGCGCAGGGCTACACCTTC
>.|.|TRBV7-6|TRBJ1-1
CASTSQEGIYTEAFF
TGTGCCAGCACCAGCCAGGAAGGGATTTACACTGAAGCTTTCTTT
>.|few|TRBV7-3|TRBJ2-1
CASSLDFWTDEQFF
TGTGCCAGCAGCTTAGATTTTTGGACTGATGAGCAGTTCTTC
>.|many|TRBV20-1|TRBJ1-2
CSARMGADYGYTF
TGCAGTGCCAGAATGGGGGCGGACTATGGCTACACCTTC
>.|.|TRBV28|TRBJ1-3
CASSWTSGNTIYF
TGTGCCAGCTCCTGGACCTCTGGAAACACCATATATTTT
>.|many|TRBV7-9|TRBJ1-1
CASSLVITEAFF
TGTGCCAGCAGCTTAGTTATCACTGAAGCTTTCTTT
>TRBD2|many|TRBV5-1|TRBJ2-3
CASSLLAVGADTQYF
TGCGCCAGCAGCCTACTAGCGGTTGGCGCAGATACGCAGTATTTT
>TRBD1|many|TRBV4-2|TRBJ2-7
CASSQVAGTGVRGEQYF
TGTGCCAGCAGCCAAGTGGCTGGGACAGGGGTTCGGGGCGAGCAGTACTTC
>TRBD2|few|TRBV25-1|TRBJ2-3
CASSEPSGGADTQYF
TGTGCCAGCAGTGAGCCTAGCGGGGGGGCAGATACGCAGTATTTT
>.|.|TRBV6-2/TRBV6-3|TRBJ1-1
CASRTGFTEAFF
TGTGCCAGCAGAACAGGGTTTACTGAAGCTTTCTTT
>.|few|TRBV5-1|TRBJ1-6
CASSLEGEGSPLHF
TGCGCCAGCAGCTTGGAGGGGGAGGGTTCACCCCTCCACTTT
>.|many|TRBV7-9|TRBJ1-4
CASSSDEEKLFF
TGTGCCAGCAGCTCGGATGAAGAAAAACTGTTTTTT
>.|.|TRBV12-3/TRBV12-4|TRBJ2-1
CASTIRVVAMKEQFF
TGTGCCAGCACCATTAGGGTAGTTGCGATGAAAGAGCAGTTCTTC